The rows below give T cell receptor beta chains drawn from one sample of a study of CD8 T cells in Susac syndrome. TCRdb recomputed calls from the immunoSEQ multiplex PCR reads with MiXCR, one row per CDR3 protein. The sample holds over 95,000 distinct CDR3 sequences, approximately 90% seen once. Sequenced sample: CD8+ T cells from PBMCs. Every receptor here comes from a human donor in good health. Both conserved end residues are part of each CDR3. Each record gives: J gene, V gene, CDR3 protein.

J: TRBJ2-2
V: TRBV20-1
CDR3: CSARGRAGSTGELFF

J: TRBJ2-7
V: TRBV20-1
CDR3: CSARLSGGTPYEQYF

J: TRBJ2-7
V: TRBV7-2
CDR3: CASSLASQGNREQYF

J: TRBJ2-6
V: TRBV27
CDR3: CASSPPVGSGANVLTF

J: TRBJ2-3
V: TRBV3-1
CDR3: CASSYQGVLSDTQYF

J: TRBJ1-2
V: TRBV3-1
CDR3: CASSQDPAGGRGYTF

J: TRBJ2-1
V: TRBV5-1
CDR3: CASSWGLDGDEQFF

J: TRBJ2-2
V: TRBV7-2
CDR3: CASSRNGAGELFF

J: TRBJ2-1
V: TRBV7-9
CDR3: CASSLDSSVQNEQFF

J: TRBJ2-7
V: TRBV7-2
CDR3: CASSRGQGPNYEQYF

J: TRBJ1-4
V: TRBV25-1
CDR3: CASSSSDSLEKLFF

J: TRBJ2-3
V: TRBV7-9
CDR3: CASSLVSAGPDTQYF

J: TRBJ2-5
V: TRBV7-2
CDR3: CASSLHRETQYF

J: TRBJ1-1
V: TRBV7-2
CDR3: CASSYDRALNTEAFF

J: TRBJ2-2
V: TRBV10-3
CDR3: CAIGGGSGELFF

J: TRBJ2-1
V: TRBV20-1
CDR3: CSASKDGFPGNEQFF

J: TRBJ2-1
V: TRBV20-1
CDR3: CSASHRDSSYNEQFF

J: TRBJ2-1
V: TRBV12-3/TRBV12-4
CDR3: CASRLPGGNEQFF

J: TRBJ2-2
V: TRBV12-3/TRBV12-4
CDR3: CASTLAMGGTGELFF

J: TRBJ2-2
V: TRBV2
CDR3: CASNARTGLTSGRYTGELFF

J: TRBJ2-7
V: TRBV11-2
CDR3: CASSPSGLTYEQYF

J: TRBJ2-2
V: TRBV7-8
CDR3: CASLLAEITGELFF

J: TRBJ2-3
V: TRBV7-3
CDR3: CASSLTQRFQTGTQYF

J: TRBJ2-1
V: TRBV18
CDR3: CAAGGREGRSYNEQFF

J: TRBJ2-3
V: TRBV3-1
CDR3: CASSQVTDTQYF

J: TRBJ2-4
V: TRBV19
CDR3: CASSSGQGYIQYF

J: TRBJ1-5
V: TRBV7-2
CDR3: CASSFLEGQPQHF

J: TRBJ2-2
V: TRBV4-3
CDR3: CASREGTANTGELFF

J: TRBJ2-2
V: TRBV3-1
CDR3: CASSQGSGSFTGELFF

J: TRBJ1-5
V: TRBV29-1
CDR3: CSLVGTGGISQPQHF

J: TRBJ2-6
V: TRBV29-1
CDR3: CSVEDWRSLGVLTF

J: TRBJ1-4
V: TRBV6-4
CDR3: CASRRTAATNEKLFF

J: TRBJ2-4
V: TRBV29-1
CDR3: CSVELGAKNIQYF